The entry that follows covers one T cell receptor beta chain sequence. What it recognizes is unknown. Unique molecular identifiers featured in each of the TCR beta cDNA libraries. TCRdb processed the PCR reads anew with MiXCR; each CDR3 protein has one entry. The sample comprises about 430,000 distinct CDR3 sequences, about 39% of which are singletons, and about 7.6% rests with the top ten. The sample belongs to a study of post-analysis software for immune sequencing data. CDR1 is DFQATT and CDR2 is SNEGSKA in the germline V gene (reference sequence). CDR3 length: 15 amino acids. V was cut by 0 bases and J by 7 bases, with 15 bases left in between. Study-wide results and limits: Patients carried a handful of TRBV segments more frequently than controls did, and TRBV5-6, TRBV5-1 and TRBV20-1 were among them.

The sequenced sample consisted of blood. This receptor was obtained from a girl aged 2 to 10 with multiple sclerosis. This chain links TRBV20-1 with TRBJ1-4; D is unresolved. CDR3 bases: TGCAGTGCTAGAGATCTGGCCGGGGTGGGTGAAAAACTGTTTTTT. Translated, it gives CSARDLAGVGEKLFF.